This entry features one T cell receptor (beta chain) sequence. Its antigen is unidentified. Memory T cells were CD45RO+, naive were CD45RA+, sorted by FACS. TCRdb's table, derived via immunoSEQ multiplex PCR, lists solely in-frame clones and lacks some. The table lists some 10,000 clones, 65% to 85% of them singletons. The data stem from a study of regulatory dendritic cells for organ transplantation. General observations from the study: Regulatory dendritic cells appeared to expand memory CD8+ clones less than mature ones. Considerable individual heterogeneity was seen in alloreactive memory CD8+ T cells.

V lost 7 bases, J lost 7 bases, and 17 bases lay in between. Germline V gives CDR1 SNHLY, CDR2 FYNNEI. The CDR3 loop spans 14 amino acids. V gene TRBV2 combines with J gene TRBJ1-5, with D possibly matching TRBD1 (6 bases). The TCR comes from a human donor in good health. Sequencing was performed on memory CD8+ T cells from blood. The subset here: CD45RO+ memory T cells. The CDR3 region has the DNA TGTGCCAGCACCCGAGAGGGGGTCTGGCAGCCCCAGCATTTT. Protein: CASTREGVWQPQHF. Drawing the rest from reference TRBV2 and TRBJ1-5, the complete variable domain is EPEVTQTPSHQVTQMGQEVILRCVPISNHLYFYWYRQILGQKVEFLVSFYNNEISEKSEIFDDQFSVERPDGSNFTLKIRSTKLEDSAMYFCASTREGVWQPQHFGDGTRLSIL.